This T cell receptor beta chain was recovered during a study of cytomegalovirus exposure and HLA in healthy donors. Worth noting for this clone: As yet, its antigen is unknown.

13 Jbeta primers and 60 Vbeta primers were used for the PCR. The repertoire was sequenced with immunoSEQ multiplex PCR; TCRdb's copy has only in-frame clones and lacks some. The sample has some 150,000 clones, 75% seen once. Points from the study as a whole: Among TCR beta chains, those listed as cytomegalovirus-associated numbered about 160. In a later analysis, about 17,000 TCR beta sequences were associated with HLA alleles at 0.05 false discovery rate.

The germline V gene has CDR1 SGHAT and CDR2 FQNNGV. J gave up 7 bases and V 7 bases, and 19 bases lay outside the gene matches. The CDR3 has 18 amino acids. The sequencing sample was made of PBMCs. The chain recombines TRBV11-2 with TRBJ2-2; 9 positions match TRBD2. This TCR was sampled from a man aged 35 to 55 in good health and CMV-seronegative. In DNA form, the CDR3 reads TGTGCCAGCACCTCGAATAGCGGGGGCCTCGCGGGGGGCGGGGAGCTGTTTTTT. Translated, it gives CASTSNSGGLAGGGELFF.